The present T cell receptor (beta chain) was sequenced within a study of blood T cell repertoires in COVID-19. About the study: Both acute and convalescent COVID-19 samples were obtained from the United States, Italy and Spain. T cells, B-cell-depleted T cells, or PBMCs supplied cDNA or gDNA.

This clone was recorded once. Authors' processing steps: Quantification of nucleated cells was approximated via reference gene primer amplification. Libraries were prepared by immunoSEQ multiplex PCR; TCRdb keeps only in-frame clonotypes and omits some of them. V, J and clone size derive from that table, while D and trimming were established from the DNA sequence. The sample carries some 150,000 clones, approximately 81% recorded once. The germline V gene encodes CDR1 MDHEN and CDR2 SYDVKM. The CDR3 is 17 amino acids. V lost 2 bases to trimming and J lost 4 bases, with 15 bases between them. Sequencing input: peripheral blood. The rearrangement uses TRBV28 and TRBJ2-6; the D gene is possibly TRBD1 (5 bases). The TCR originated in an older woman with active or convalescent COVID-19. The CDR3 nucleotides are TGTGCCAGCAGTTTACTTAAGGGGTCATCCGGGGCCAACGTCCTGACTTTC. It yields the protein CASSLLKGSSGANVLTF. The variable domain in full, with the rest retrieved from reference TRBV28 and TRBJ2-6, is DVKVTQSSRYLVKRTGEKVFLECVQDMDHENMFWYRQDPGLGLRLIYFSYDVKMKEKGDIPEGYSVSREKKERFSLILESASTNQTSMYLCASSLLKGSSGANVLTFGAGSRLTVL.